This T cell receptor beta chain comes out of a study of T cell repertoires in cytomegalovirus infection. Study context: Matching HLA type and CMV infection were both indicated by public TCR beta signatures. General study findings and limits: HLA-C-restricted CMV-specific TCR beta clonotypes were dominant in the ex vivo response.

Trimming took off 2 bases at V and 0 bases at J, with 5 bases between the two ends. This CDR3 is 14 amino acids long. Germline CDR1 SGDLS, CDR2 YYNGEE. In its sample, this clonotype was seen many times. Its antigen is unknown. TCRdb processed the reads anew with MiXCR; each CDR3 protein has one entry. The sample yields under 250,000 distinct CDR3 sequences, 5% to 8.5% seen once. Sequences were obtained from PBMCs. The chain carries TRBV9 and TRBJ2-2, with no clear D. The sequence was collected from a human donor in good health (CMV status not recorded). Some clones in this sample may be carry-over from other donors' samples. The CDR3 region has the DNA TGTGCCAGCAGCGTGGGGACGAACACCGGGGAGCTGTTTTTT. Protein: CASSVGTNTGELFF.